These 25 T cell receptor beta chains share one sample of origin, sequenced in a study of blood T cells in healthy people across ages. Primers used in a second PCR of roughly 7 to 12 cycles were a sample-barcoded 5' primer and a J-beta primer mix. TCRdb recomputed calls from the 5' RACE reads with MiXCR, one row per CDR3 protein. In the table there are approximately 1.5 million distinct CDR3 sequences, 30% to 35% of which are singletons. Sequenced input: blood. These receptors were taken from a woman aged 25 to 39 in good health.

V usage is TRBV3-1 and J usage is TRBJ1-2, with TRBD1 as a possible D gene (6 bases). The germline CDR1 and CDR2 sequences are LGHDT and YNNKEL (reference sequence). The CDR3 spans 16 residues. Deletions cut 0 bases from V and 2 bases from J, with 13 bases between. The CDR3 is CASSQEIYDRNYGYTF. In DNA, the CDR3 is TGTGCCAGCAGCCAAGAGATTTACGACAGGAACTATGGCTACACCTTC.

In its sample, this clonotype was seen a few times. The chain combines TRBV2 with TRBJ2-7; D is possibly TRBD1 (5 bases). CDR1 and CDR2 from the germline V gene are SNHLY and FYNNEI. V lost 1 base to trimming and J lost 3 bases, with 13 bases between them. There are 15 residues in the CDR3. The CDR3 DNA reads TGTGCCAGCAGTGAAGTGACAGACTCCCTCTACGAGCAGTACTTC. This gives the protein CASSEVTDSLYEQYF.

The chain combines TRBV28 with TRBJ1-1; no reliable D call. Germline V gene data show CDR1 as MDHEN and CDR2 as SYDVKM. The V and J ends lost 6 bases and 4 bases respectively, with 21 bases between them. CDR3 length: 16 amino acids. CDR3 DNA sequence: TGTGCCAGCAGCCCTCGACAACCTAGGTGGGGCACTGAAGCTTTCTTT. It specifies CASSPRQPRWGTEAFF.

Only a few counts were recorded for this clonotype. This sequence joins TRBV4-1 and TRBJ2-7; 9 bases align to TRBD2. In germline, CDR1 is MGHRA, CDR2 YSYEKL. Trimming cost V 3 bases and J 2 bases; bases outside gene matches: 8. This CDR3 has 16 amino acids. The DNA of the CDR3 is TGCGCCAGCAGCCATGTGCCTAGCGGGGAAACCTACGAGCAGTACTTC. Translating it yields CASSHVPSGETYEQYF.

This clonotype was seen a handful of times. The chain carries TRBV5-6 and TRBJ2-7, with 14 bases fitting TRBD2. CDR1 is SGHDT and CDR2 is YYEEEE in the germline V gene. V trimming: 0 bases; J trimming: 3 bases; junction bases outside the gene matches: 2. This CDR3 has 16 residues. Here the CDR3 reads CASSLGLAGGDYEQYF. CDR3 bases: TGTGCCAGCAGCTTGGGACTAGCGGGAGGGGACTACGAGCAGTACTTC. Supplemented by reference TRBV5-6 and TRBJ2-7, the full variable domain reads DAGVTQSPTHLIKTRGQQVTLRCSPKSGHDTVSWYQQALGQGPQFIFQYYEEEERQRGNFPDRFSGHQFPNYSSELNVNALLLGDSALYLCASSLGLAGGDYEQYFGPGTRLTVT.

The chain uses TRBV28 and TRBJ2-3; a possible D gene is TRBD2 (7 bases). Germline V gene data show CDR1 as MDHEN and CDR2 as SYDVKM. Trimming took 2 bases from V and 2 from J, leaving 35 bases between them. This CDR3 is 23 amino acids long. This CDR3 is CASSLRESGGSITGADLTDTQYF. Here the CDR3 DNA reads TGTGCCAGCAGTTTAAGGGAGAGTGGCGGGAGTATTACGGGGGCCGACCTCACAGATACGCAGTATTTT.

In regard to this clonotype: This may be a read error: a much more frequent sequence differs by one nucleotide. This rearrangement joins TRBV10-3 to TRBJ2-7; D is unclear. CDR1 ENHRY and CDR2 SYGVKD come from the germline V gene. There are 14 residues in the CDR3. The V end lost 0 bases, the J end lost 6 bases, and 12 bases lay between the germline ends. CDR3 DNA: TGTGCCATCAGTGAGTCGACTCGAGACTGCGAGCAGTACTTC. Translating it yields CAISESTRDCEQYF.

V usage is TRBV7-9 and J usage is TRBJ2-4, with TRBD2 matching over 15 bases. Unmatched junction bases numbered 6, after V lost 4 bases and J lost 5 bases. The length of the CDR3 is 17 residues. CDR1 is SEHNR, CDR2 FQNEAQ, per germline (reference sequence). The CDR3: CASSSGLAGGSQNIQYF. The CDR3, as DNA: TGTGCCAGCAGCTCGGGACTAGCGGGAGGCTCCCAAAACATTCAGTACTTC.

The chain links TRBV20-1 to TRBJ2-1; D may match TRBD1 or TRBD2 (5 bases each). The V end lost 5 bases, the J end lost 6 bases, and 14 bases lay between the germline ends. Germline values: CDR1 DFQATT, CDR2 SNEGSKA (reference sequence). The CDR3 extends over 13 amino acids. The CDR3 DNA is TGCAGTGCTCCCTACTCCGGGACCAATGAGCAGTTCTTC. As protein: CSAPYSGTNEQFF.

This clonotype was seen a few times. The CDR3 sequence: CASRGHRTAEAFF. DNA for the CDR3: TGTGCCAGCAGGGGCCATAGGACTGCTGAAGCTTTCTTT. The J gene is TRBJ1-1, the V gene TRBV2, with unresolved D. This CDR3 contains 13 residues. The germline V and J ends were trimmed by 6 bases and 6 bases, with 14 bases remaining between them. Germline CDR1 SNHLY, CDR2 FYNNEI.

With regard to this clonotype: One end of the junction fails to match germline, which may point to a read error. V and J are TRBV14 and TRBJ2-2; TRBD2 aligns across 7 bases. The CDR3 is 16 residues long. Germline values: CDR1 SGHDN, CDR2 FVKESK. The CDR3 region has the DNA TGTGCCAGCAGCCGAAGACTAGCTATGAACACCGGGGAGTTGTTTTTT. Protein sequence: CASSRRLAMNTGELFF. Variable domain in full (rest from reference TRBV14 and TRBJ2-2): EAGVTQFPSHSVIEKGQTVTLRCDPISGHDNLYWYRRVMGKEIKFLLHFVKESKQDESGMPNNRFLAERTGGTYSTLKVQPAELEDSGVYFCASSRRLAMNTGELFFGEGSRLTVL.

The rearrangement uses TRBV2 and TRBJ1-5, with no clear D. V lost 0 bases and J lost 6, with 6 bases in between. Germline loops: CDR1 SNHLY, CDR2 FYNNEI. The CDR3 loop spans 13 amino acids. CDR3 sequence: CASSEAPGQPQHF. The CDR3 DNA follows: TGTGCCAGCAGTGAAGCCCCAGGTCAGCCCCAGCATTTT.

The chain employs TRBV7-3 and TRBJ2-1, with 7 bases identical to TRBD2. V shed 2 bases, J shed 3 bases, and the junction held 4 bases outside the gene matches. This CDR3 spans 15 amino acids. CDR1 is SGHTA, CDR2 FQGTGA, per germline. The CDR3 loop reads CASSLATGGYNEQFF. CDR3 in DNA: TGTGCCAGCAGCTTAGCTACGGGAGGCTACAATGAGCAGTTCTTC.

This clonotype was detected only once. The rearrangement links TRBV4-1 to TRBJ2-7; D perhaps matches TRBD1 (5 bases). The CDR3 has 15 amino acids. Per the germline V gene, CDR1 is MGHRA and CDR2 is YSYEKL. V dropped 1 base and J dropped 4 bases, with 14 bases sitting between them. In DNA, the CDR3 is TGCGCCAGCAGCCAAGCCCAAAGGGGCCGTTACGAGCAGTACTTC. Protein sequence: CASSQAQRGRYEQYF.

The V and J genes are TRBV30 and TRBJ2-3; 8 bases are shared with TRBD2. The V segment lost 2 bases and the J segment 0 bases; nucleotides outside the gene matches: 4. CDR1 is GTSNPN and CDR2 is SVGIG in the germline V gene (reference sequence). This CDR3 region has 15 residues. The CDR3 is CAWSIASGSTDTQYF. Here the CDR3 DNA reads TGTGCCTGGAGTATAGCTAGCGGGAGCACAGATACGCAGTATTTT. Together with reference TRBV30 and TRBJ2-3, the CDR3 gives the full variable domain: SQTIHQWPATLVQPVGSPLSLECTVEGTSNPNLYWYRQAAGRGLQLLFYSVGIGQISSEVPQNLSASRPQDRQFILSSKKLLLSDSGFYLCAWSIASGSTDTQYFGPGTRLTVL.

The chain links TRBV7-9 to TRBJ2-5; the D gene could be TRBD1 or TRBD2 (5 bases each). The CDR3 extends over 16 amino acids. The V end was cut by 1 base, the J end by 2 bases, with 14 bases between. Germline loops: CDR1 SEHNR, CDR2 FQNEAQ (reference sequence). The DNA for the CDR3 is TGTGCCAGCAGCTTAGGCCCTAGTGGGGGTCAAGAGACCCAGTACTTC. Translation: CASSLGPSGGQETQYF.

This clonotype was seen repeatedly, ten times or more. The CDR3 sequence: CSVGGGYGYTF. The CDR3 coding sequence is TGCAGCGTTGGGGGTGGCTATGGCTACACCTTC. This chain uses TRBV29-1 with TRBJ1-2, with D hard to call. The length of the CDR3 is 11 residues. V was pared by 4 bases and J by 4 bases, with 7 bases between. CDR1 is SQVTM, CDR2 ANQGSEA, per germline. The full variable domain, rest sourced from reference TRBV29-1 and TRBJ1-2, is SAVISQKPSRDICQRGTSLTIQCQVDSQVTMMFWYRQQPGQSLTLIATANQGSEATYESGFVIDKFPISRPNLTFSTLTVSNMSPEDSSIYLCSVGGGYGYTFGSGTRLTVV.

For this clonotype: A much larger clone sits a single nucleotide away, making a read error possible. The genes are TRBV10-3 and TRBJ1-2; 7 nucleotides agree with TRBD1. This CDR3 spans 12 amino acids. Germline V gene lookup returns CDR1 ENHRY and CDR2 SYGVKD. DNA for the CDR3: TGTGGCACCGGACAGGCGAGCTATGGCTACACCTTC. Its translation: CGTGQASYGYTF.

The rearrangement links TRBV4-2 to TRBJ1-2; TRBD1 might be the D (5 bases). Germline V CDR1 and CDR2: LGHNA, YNFKEQ. The CDR3 spans 15 residues. V lost 1 base and J lost 2, with 11 bases in between. The CDR3 DNA reads TGTGCCAGCAGCCAAGCAGTGGGGGAGAACTATGGCTACACCTTC. Its translation is CASSQAVGENYGYTF.

The CDR3 coding sequence is TGTGCCACCAGCAGGGCCACCACTGAAGCTTTCTTT. This translates into CATSRATTEAFF. J is TRBJ1-1 and V is TRBV15; D uncertain. Germline CDR1 reads LNHNV; CDR2 reads YYDKDF (reference sequence). This CDR3 has 12 residues. Trimming removed 3 bases at V and 4 bases at J, with 6 bases between.

V gene TRBV20-1 combines with J gene TRBJ2-5; 9 nucleotides match TRBD2. The DNA end is a closer match to TRBJ2-7, so the J assignment may be wrong. Germline CDR1 DFQATT, CDR2 SNEGSKA (reference sequence). The CDR3 contains 15 residues. CDR3 residues: CSARDVAGVTYEQYF. CDR3 sequence (DNA): TGCAGTGCTAGAGATGTAGCGGGAGTCACCTACGAGCAGTACTTC.

About this clonotype itself: This sequence may be a read error, since a much larger clone differs from it by one base. J is TRBJ2-5 and V is TRBV7-3, with TRBD2 matching over 12 bases. The CDR3 is made up of 18 amino acids. The germline V gene encodes CDR1 SGHTA and CDR2 FQGTGA. The V and J ends lost 1 base and 6 bases, in that order; junction bases with no gene match: 12. The CDR3 nucleotides read TGTGCCAGCAGCTTAAGGCCCCCGACTAGCGGGGGTAAAAAGACCCAGTACTTC. Residues: CASSLRPPTSGGKKTQYF.

This clonotype was seen more than once but under ten times. V is TRBV20-1 and J is TRBJ2-5; 7 positions match TRBD1. The germline V gene has CDR1 DFQATT and CDR2 SNEGSKA (reference sequence). There are 18 residues in the CDR3. With V trimmed by 0 bases and J by 2 bases, 15 bases remained unmatched. CDR3 protein: CSARDPEYRGPLQETQYF. The CDR3 DNA reads as TGCAGTGCTAGAGATCCAGAGTACAGGGGCCCCCTACAAGAGACCCAGTACTTC.

This chain joins TRBV4-2 and TRBJ2-1; D ambiguous. The DNA end is more similar to TRBJ2-7, so the J call may be wrong. The germline V gene has CDR1 LGHNA and CDR2 YNFKEQ. CDR3 length: 12 residues. This CDR3 is CASSPAVNEQYF. CDR3 in DNA: TGTGCCAGCAGCCCTGCCGTCAATGAGCAGTACTTC.

V and J are TRBV24-1 and TRBJ2-3; D perhaps matches TRBD2 (5 bases). Trimming pared 7 bases from V and 2 bases from J, leaving 15 bases between. CDR3 length: 15 amino acids. The germline CDR1 and CDR2 sequences are KGHDR and SFDVKD. The CDR3: CATRKAEGPTDTQYF. The CDR3 DNA reads as TGTGCCACCAGAAAAGCGGAAGGGCCCACAGATACGCAGTATTTT.